One sample yielded the 26 T cell receptor beta chains listed below, sequenced in a study of regulatory T cells in long-lasting Graves disease. Assembly of TCR beta libraries relied on iRepertoire HTBI primers together with Arm-PCR of CDR3 regions. MiXCR, applied by TCRdb to the multiplex PCR reads, yields one record per CDR3 protein. This table has 560,000 or so distinct CDR3 sequences, around 16% appearing once. Time point meaning: newly diagnosed GD, antithyroid drugs for less than 3 months. The TCR library was made from RNA extracted from PBMCs. The same specimen was also included in a second study, on T cells in Graves' hyperthyroidism and ophthalmopathy.

This material consisted of peripheral blood mononuclear cells (PBMCs), taken at new diagnosis, from a patient treated with antithyroid drugs. The origin of the receptors is a man aged 18 to 30 with Graves disease.

The rearrangement uses TRBV20-1 and TRBJ2-5; TRBD2 might be the D (6 bases). The CDR3 loop spans 15 amino acids. With 0 bases removed from V and 3 bases from J, the gap between germline ends came to 14 bases. Germline V gene lookup returns CDR1 DFQATT and CDR2 SNEGSKA (reference sequence). CDR3 sequence reads: CSARDRRLAEETQYF. The DNA for the CDR3 is TGCAGTGCTAGAGATCGGAGATTAGCGGAAGAGACCCAGTACTTC.

This clonotype came up many times. V gene TRBV2 combines with J gene TRBJ2-7, with unresolved D. Germline CDR1 SNHLY, CDR2 FYNNEI. With 2 bases removed from V and 4 bases from J, the gap between germline ends came to 12 bases. This CDR3 has 14 amino acids. Written as DNA, the CDR3 is TGTGCCAGCAGTGAACGGAGAACAAGTTACGAGCAGTACTTC. Amino acids: CASSERRTSYEQYF.

Remarks on this clonotype: A much bigger clone sits one base away, suggesting this may be a read error. V is TRBV20-1 and J is TRBJ2-1, with D possibly matching TRBD2 (6 bases). Germline CDR1 and CDR2: DFQATT and SNEGSKA (reference sequence). This CDR3 has 15 residues. CDR3 sequence: CSARGAEGSYNKQFF. The CDR3 DNA follows: TGCAGTGCTAGAGGGGCGGAGGGCTCCTACAATAAGCAGTTCTTC.

Ten or more counts support this clonotype. The CDR3 is CASSKGLSIRMAFF. Written as DNA, the CDR3 is TGTGCCAGCAGTAAAGGACTATCCATACGCATGGCTTTCTTT. The chain combines TRBV6-1 with TRBJ1-1; no reliable D call. The CDR3 loop spans 14 amino acids. Trimming shortened V by 5 bases and J by 11 bases, and 21 bases separated the two germline ends. Per the germline V gene, CDR1 is MNHNS and CDR2 is SASEGT.

This clonotype was seen ten or more times. V usage is TRBV12-3 or TRBV12-4 and J usage is TRBJ2-7, with unresolved D. The CDR3 length is 13 residues. Trimming took off 3 bases at V and 3 bases at J, with 9 bases between the two ends. CDR3 DNA sequence: TGTGCCAGCAGTTTGGGCGAGTTCTACGAGCAGTACTTC. It is translated as CASSLGEFYEQYF.

This clonotype showed up many times. The chain carries TRBV10-2 and TRBJ2-5, with D unclear. The CDR3 consists of 13 residues. Germline loops: CDR1 WSHSY, CDR2 SAAADI. V was cut by 2 bases and J by 3 bases, with 7 bases left in between. The CDR3 here is CASSEDTEETQYF. DNA of the CDR3: TGCGCCAGCAGTGAGGACACTGAAGAGACCCAGTACTTC.

Many counts were recorded for this clonotype. The CDR3: CSANYGAQYEQFF. In nucleotides, the CDR3 is TGCAGTGCTAATTATGGGGCGCAGTATGAGCAGTTCTTC. The chain recombines TRBV20-1 with TRBJ2-1; D is possibly TRBD1 (5 bases). V shed 4 bases and J shed 8 bases, with 15 bases lying between them. The CDR3 runs 13 residues. Germline-derived CDR1 and CDR2 are DFQATT and SNEGSKA (reference sequence).

This clonotype was observed a few times. The chain has TRBV9 and TRBJ2-1; possibly TRBD2 for D (6 bases). CDR1 is SGDLS, CDR2 YYNGEE, per germline. CDR3 length: 18 residues. V lost 0 bases and J 1 base, leaving 17 bases between the germline ends. CDR3 protein: CASSVAGLRAGSYNEQFF. The CDR3 region has the DNA TGTGCCAGCAGCGTAGCCGGTTTGAGGGCGGGATCCTACAATGAGCAGTTCTTC.

The chain couples TRBV20-1 to TRBJ1-1; possible D gene TRBD1, 6 bases. The CDR3 has 14 residues. The V end was cut by 0 bases, the J end by 2 bases, with 10 bases between. Per germline, CDR1 DFQATT and CDR2 SNEGSKA (reference sequence). The CDR3 is CSAREWGPNTEAFF. Here the CDR3 DNA reads TGCAGTGCTAGAGAGTGGGGGCCAAACACTGAAGCTTTCTTT.

Many counts were recorded for this clonotype. The chain recombines TRBV7-9 with TRBJ2-7, with D unresolved. Germline V gene data show CDR1 as SEHNR and CDR2 as FQNEAQ (reference sequence). This CDR3 comprises 12 residues. V lost 1 base to trimming and J lost 6 bases, with 7 bases between them. CDR3 amino acids: CASSLGRREQYF. CDR3 nucleotides: TGTGCCAGCAGCTTAGGTCGCCGCGAGCAGTACTTC.

This clonotype has more than one count but fewer than ten. The rearrangement uses TRBV15 and TRBJ2-7; D is perhaps TRBD1 (6 bases). In germline, CDR1 is LNHNV, CDR2 YYDKDF (reference sequence). The CDR3 is made up of 19 amino acids. Trimming took 1 base from V and 6 from J, leaving 28 bases between them. Here the CDR3 reads CATSRVGLTGIPVPGEQYF. CDR3 nucleotides: TGTGCCACCAGCAGAGTTGGTCTAACAGGGATTCCTGTACCTGGCGAGCAGTACTTC.

This clonotype was observed many times. The rearrangement links TRBV12-3 or TRBV12-4 to TRBJ2-7; possible D gene TRBD2, 5 bases. Trimming shortened V by 7 bases and J by 6 bases, and 16 bases separated the two germline ends. The length of the CDR3 is 13 residues. CDR3 sequence: CASTLPLAGEQYF. CDR3 coding DNA: TGTGCCAGCACGCTCCCCCTAGCCGGCGAGCAGTACTTC.

The chain recombines TRBV7-9 with TRBJ2-2; 8 nucleotides align to TRBD1. The CDR3 consists of 17 residues. CDR1 and CDR2 from the germline V gene are SEHNR and FQNEAQ (reference sequence). V gave up 2 bases and J gave up 1 base; unmatched junction bases: 6. DNA for the CDR3: TGTGCCAGCAGCTTACTTTCAGGACAGGGGAACACCGGGGAGCTGTTTTTT. Translating gives CASSLLSGQGNTGELFF.

In this sample, this clonotype turned up many times. This chain connects TRBV20-1 to TRBJ1-1; maybe TRBD1 (5 bases). V gave up 3 bases and J gave up 1 base, with 9 bases separating them. Germline-derived CDR1 and CDR2 are DFQATT and SNEGSKA (reference sequence). CDR3 size: 13 residues. The CDR3 reads CSASPDRNTEAFF. CDR3 in DNA: TGCAGTGCTAGTCCCGACAGGAACACTGAAGCTTTCTTT.

V and J are TRBV19 and TRBJ2-7; 10 bases agree with TRBD2. The germline V gene has CDR1 LNHDA and CDR2 SQIVND (reference sequence). The CDR3 sequence is 19 residues long. With 2 bases clipped from V and 1 base from J, the junction kept 14 bases outside the gene matches. CDR3 protein: CASSISYGGASGRSYEQYF. In nucleotides, the CDR3 is TGTGCCAGTAGTATATCTTATGGTGGTGCTAGCGGGAGATCCTACGAGCAGTACTTC.

This clonotype was counted only a few times. One junction end does not reproduce the germline sequence, and a read error may be involved. This chain joins TRBV5-1 and TRBJ2-1, with 9 positions matching TRBD2. This CDR3 has 16 residues. Germline lookup yields CDR1 SGHRS and CDR2 YFSETQ. The CDR3 DNA sequence: TGTGCCAGCAGCTTGGTAGTGACTAGCGGTAACAATGAGCAGTTCTTC. Translating gives CASSLVVTSGNNEQFF. The full variable domain, in which reference TRBV5-1 and TRBJ2-1 provide the parts outside the CDR3, is KAGVTQTPRYLIKTRGQQVTLSCSPISGHRSVSWYQQTPGQGLQFLFEYFSETQRNKGNFPGRFSGRQFSNSRSEMNVSTLELGDSALYLCASSLVVTSGNNEQFFGPGTRLTVL.

The table lists this clonotype with a few counts. The V gene is TRBV13, the J gene TRBJ1-1; D is perhaps TRBD1 (6 bases). This CDR3 spans 15 amino acids. Germline assignment: CDR1 PRHDT and CDR2 FYEKMQ (reference sequence). Trimming took off 6 bases at V and 1 base at J, with 15 bases between the two ends. The CDR3 here is CASSPAGTQNTEAFF. The CDR3 DNA is TGTGCCAGCAGTCCAGCCGGGACACAGAACACTGAAGCTTTCTTT.

This clonotype was seen only a few times. The junction differs from germline at one of its ends, possibly a read error. The rearrangement links TRBV29-1 to TRBJ2-7, with 14 bases lining up with TRBD2. The CDR3 length is 15 residues. The germline gives CDR1 SQVTM, CDR2 ANQGSEA. The CDR3 protein is CSVERGLAGEYVQYF. Written as DNA, the CDR3 is TGCAGCGTTGAGAGGGGACTAGCGGGAGAATACGTGCAGTACTTC.

This clonotype has more than one count but fewer than ten. The chain has TRBV28 and TRBJ1-1; D uncertain. The CDR3 is 15 residues long. Germline CDR1 and CDR2: MDHEN and SYDVKM. V lost 1 base and J 2 bases, leaving 11 bases between the germline ends. CDR3 sequence: CASSLSELFNTEAFF. CDR3 sequence (DNA): TGTGCCAGCAGTTTATCCGAGCTATTCAACACTGAAGCTTTCTTT.

This clonotype was seen at least ten times. The genes are TRBV6-1 and TRBJ2-7, with unresolved D. This CDR3 spans 12 amino acids. Germline values: CDR1 MNHNS, CDR2 SASEGT. V was clipped by 2 bases and J by 4 bases, with 6 bases between them. CDR3: CASSEPGYEQYF. The CDR3 coding sequence is TGTGCCAGCAGTGAACCGGGTTACGAGCAGTACTTC.

To note about this clonotype: This could be a read error, since a much larger clone is one nucleotide away. The chain has TRBV20-1 and TRBJ2-1; tentatively, D is TRBD1 (5 bases). The J call may be incorrect, as the DNA end agrees better with TRBJ2-7. CDR1 and CDR2 from the germline V gene are DFQATT and SNEGSKA (reference sequence). The CDR3 sequence is 15 residues long. The CDR3 nucleotides read TGCAGTGCGAGGCAAGTAAGGGGCACCTACAATGAGCAGTACTTC. It encodes CSARQVRGTYNEQYF.

This clonotype was found a few times. This chain uses TRBV6-2 or TRBV6-3 with TRBJ2-1; 14 bases are a match to TRBD2. The CDR3 contains 18 residues. V trimming: 7 bases; J trimming: 2 bases; junction bases outside the gene matches: 10. Looked up from germline, CDR1 is MNHEY and CDR2 is SVGEGT. In DNA, the CDR3 is TGTGCCAGCACTGAAGGGACTAGCGGGAGTGGACCCTACAATGAGCAGTTCTTC. Translated: CASTEGTSGSGPYNEQFF.

The chain links TRBV5-1 to TRBJ2-2, with D perhaps TRBD2 (6 bases). Germline V CDR1 and CDR2: SGHRS, YFSETQ. This CDR3 is 15 amino acids long. Trimming removed 0 bases at V and 3 bases at J, with 9 bases between. The CDR3 region has the DNA TGCGCCAGCAGCTTGGATAGCGGATACACCGGGGAGCTGTTTTTT. It codes for CASSLDSGYTGELFF.

This clonotype has a count of ten or more. The rearrangement joins TRBV11-1 to TRBJ2-1, with unresolved D. The CDR3 spans 14 residues. The V gene lost 5 bases and the J gene lost 4 bases, with 12 bases spanning the gap. Germline V lookup: CDR1 SGHAT, CDR2 FQDESV (reference sequence). CDR3: CASSPDVGYNEQFF. The CDR3 DNA reads TGTGCCAGCAGCCCGGACGTAGGATACAATGAGCAGTTCTTC.

Concerning this clonotype: A far larger clone is only one base removed, so a read error is likely. The CDR3 coding sequence is TGTGCCACCTCACGCTCAATTCGGGAGCAGCTCTTC. Residues: CATSRSIREQLF. The chain employs TRBV28 and TRBJ2-4, with D possibly matching TRBD2 (6 bases). This CDR3 has 12 amino acids. Germline V gene data show CDR1 as MDHEN and CDR2 as SYDVKM.

This clonotype was seen repeatedly, ten times or more. The rearrangement joins TRBV20-1 to TRBJ2-3; 9 bases align to TRBD2. The CDR3 loop spans 14 amino acids. Germline assignment: CDR1 DFQATT and CDR2 SNEGSKA (reference sequence). J gave up 1 base and V 5 bases, and 4 bases lay outside the gene matches. As DNA, the CDR3 is TGCAGTGCTGACAAGCGGGAGGGCACAGATACGCAGTATTTT. This sequence encodes CSADKREGTDTQYF.